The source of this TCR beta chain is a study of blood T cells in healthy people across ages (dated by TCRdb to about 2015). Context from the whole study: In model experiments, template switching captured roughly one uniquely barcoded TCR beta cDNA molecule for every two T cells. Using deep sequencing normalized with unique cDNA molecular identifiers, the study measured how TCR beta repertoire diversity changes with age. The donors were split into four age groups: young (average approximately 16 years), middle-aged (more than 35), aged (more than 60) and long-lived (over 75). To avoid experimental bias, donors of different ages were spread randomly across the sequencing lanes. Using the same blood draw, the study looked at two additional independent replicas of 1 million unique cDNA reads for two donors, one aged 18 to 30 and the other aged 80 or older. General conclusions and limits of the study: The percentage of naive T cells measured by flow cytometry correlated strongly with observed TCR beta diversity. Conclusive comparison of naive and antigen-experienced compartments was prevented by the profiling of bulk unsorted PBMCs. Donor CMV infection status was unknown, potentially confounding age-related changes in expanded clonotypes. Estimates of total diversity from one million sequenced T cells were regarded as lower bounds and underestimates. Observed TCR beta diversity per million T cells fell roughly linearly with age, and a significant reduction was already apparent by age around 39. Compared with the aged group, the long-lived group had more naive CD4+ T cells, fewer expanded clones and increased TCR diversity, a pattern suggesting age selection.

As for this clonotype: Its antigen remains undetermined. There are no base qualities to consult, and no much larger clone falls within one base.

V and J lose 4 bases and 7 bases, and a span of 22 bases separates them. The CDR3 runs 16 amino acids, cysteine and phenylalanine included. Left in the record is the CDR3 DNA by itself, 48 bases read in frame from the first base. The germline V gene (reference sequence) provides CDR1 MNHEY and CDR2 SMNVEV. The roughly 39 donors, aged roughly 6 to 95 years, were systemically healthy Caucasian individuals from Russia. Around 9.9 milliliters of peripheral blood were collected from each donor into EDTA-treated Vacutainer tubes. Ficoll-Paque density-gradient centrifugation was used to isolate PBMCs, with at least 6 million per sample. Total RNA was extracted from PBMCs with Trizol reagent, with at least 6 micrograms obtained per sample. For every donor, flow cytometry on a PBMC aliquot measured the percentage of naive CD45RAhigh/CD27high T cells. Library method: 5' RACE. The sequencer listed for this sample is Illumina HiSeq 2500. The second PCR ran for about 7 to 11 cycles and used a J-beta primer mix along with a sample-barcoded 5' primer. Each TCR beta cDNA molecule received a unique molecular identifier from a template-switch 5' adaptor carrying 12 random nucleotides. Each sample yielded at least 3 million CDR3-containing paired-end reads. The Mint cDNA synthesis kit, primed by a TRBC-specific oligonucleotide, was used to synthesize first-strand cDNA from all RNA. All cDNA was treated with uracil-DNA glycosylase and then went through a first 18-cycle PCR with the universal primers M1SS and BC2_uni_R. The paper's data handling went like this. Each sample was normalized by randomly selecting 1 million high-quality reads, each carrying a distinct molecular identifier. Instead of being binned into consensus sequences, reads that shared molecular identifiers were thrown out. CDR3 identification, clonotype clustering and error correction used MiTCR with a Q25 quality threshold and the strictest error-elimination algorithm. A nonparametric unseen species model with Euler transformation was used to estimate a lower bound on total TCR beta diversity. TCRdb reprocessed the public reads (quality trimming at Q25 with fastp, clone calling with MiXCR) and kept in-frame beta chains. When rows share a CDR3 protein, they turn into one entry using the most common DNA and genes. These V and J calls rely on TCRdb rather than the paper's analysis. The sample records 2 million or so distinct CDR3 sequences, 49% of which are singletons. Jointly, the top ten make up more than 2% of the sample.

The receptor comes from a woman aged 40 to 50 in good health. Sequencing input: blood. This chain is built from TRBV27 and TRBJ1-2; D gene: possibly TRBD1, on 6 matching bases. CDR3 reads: CASSSPALDRFRGYTF. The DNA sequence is TGTGCCAGCAGTTCTCCGGCTCTAGACAGGTTCCGTGGCTACACCTTC.